Presented here are 28 T cell receptor beta chains from one specimen sequenced in a study of T cell responses to AZD1222 COVID-19 vaccine. Profiled with immunoSEQ multiplex PCR; TCRdb holds only in-frame clones, not every one. Among tens of thousands of clones, 70% to 90% were seen once, and the ten largest hold roughly 3.2%. The source material was peripheral blood, sampled 28 days after the second AZD1222 dose. The source of these receptors is an adult who received the AZD1222 COVID-19 vaccine.

The genes are TRBV2 and TRBJ1-5; 9 nucleotides agree with TRBD1. The trim removed 6 bases at V and 6 bases at J, leaving 9 bases unmatched. CDR1 is SNHLY, CDR2 FYNNEI, per germline. CDR3 length: 15 residues. CDR3 sequence reads: CASSELTGGGQPQHF. CDR3 bases: TGTGCCAGCAGCGAACTGACAGGGGGAGGTCAGCCCCAGCATTTT. Together with reference TRBV2 and TRBJ1-5, the CDR3 gives the full variable domain: EPEVTQTPSHQVTQMGQEVILRCVPISNHLYFYWYRQILGQKVEFLVSFYNNEISEKSEIFDDQFSVERPDGSNFTLKIRSTKLEDSAMYFCASSELTGGGQPQHFGDGTRLSIL.

This clone was seen once. The chain has TRBV21-1 and TRBJ1-1. TRBV21-1 has pseudogene status. This CDR3 has 16 residues. For the CDR3, the DNA is TGTGCCAGCAGCCCATCCGTGCGGGGAGGTGAAACTGAAGCTTTCTTT. Its protein product is CASSPSVRGGETEAFF.

The rearrangement joins TRBV6-5 to TRBJ1-5, with no clear D. Trimming removed 6 bases at V and 2 bases at J, with 5 bases between. This CDR3 comprises 12 residues. Germline CDR1 is MNHEY and CDR2 is SVGAGI. In nucleotides, the CDR3 is TGTGCCAGCAGCCTCGGCAATCAGCCCCAGCATTTT. This translates into CASSLGNQPQHF.

The rearrangement uses TRBV7-2 and TRBJ2-3; D is unclear. This CDR3 spans 14 amino acids. Germline V gives CDR1 SGHTA, CDR2 FQGNSA. V lost 5 bases to trimming and J lost 3 bases, with 12 bases between them. CDR3 loop: CASSPERRTDTQYF. CDR3 bases: TGTGCCAGCAGCCCCGAGCGTAGGACAGATACGCAGTATTTT.

V gene TRBV20-1 combines with J gene TRBJ2-6; no reliable D call. The CDR3 consists of 13 residues. The germline V gene has CDR1 DFQATT and CDR2 SNEGSKA (reference sequence). Trimming stripped 3 bases from V and 1 base from J, with 4 bases between. DNA for the CDR3: TGCAGTGCTAGTGGATCTGGGGCCAACGTCCTGACTTTC. Residues: CSASGSGANVLTF.

The chain combines TRBV2 with TRBJ2-3; D gene ambiguous. Trimming removed 6 bases from V and 0 bases from J, with 13 bases in between. The CDR3 loop spans 15 amino acids. CDR1 is SNHLY, CDR2 FYNNEI, per germline. The CDR3 bases are TGTGCCAGCAGGGCTTGGATCGCGAGCACAGATACGCAGTATTTT. This encodes CASRAWIASTDTQYF.

As to this clone: The identical CDR3 is also encoded by other nucleotide sequences in the sample. Here the CDR3 DNA reads TGTGCCAGCAGTTATTCAGTCGGGAGGTACGAGCAGTACTTC. This translates into CASSYSVGRYEQYF. This sequence joins TRBV6-2 or TRBV6-3 and TRBJ2-7; 7 nucleotides line up with TRBD2. This CDR3 has 14 amino acids. Per germline, CDR1 MNHEY and CDR2 SVGEGT. Trimming at V came to 3 bases and at J to 4 bases, leaving 6 bases not matched to a gene.

The chain is built from TRBV27 and TRBJ1-2; no definite D call. CDR1 and CDR2 (germline): MNHEY, SMNVEV (reference sequence). CDR3 length: 13 amino acids. The ends were cut back, 6 bases at V and 6 bases at J, with 14 bases in the middle. The CDR3 DNA reads as TGTGCCAGCAGGGGCTGGGGTGGCCATGGCTACACCTTC. Translating it yields CASRGWGGHGYTF.

The V gene is TRBV27, the J gene TRBJ1-6; D remains ambiguous. Trimming cost V 1 base and J 7 bases, with 11 bases left between them. The V gene's germline CDR1 is MNHEY and CDR2 SMNVEV (reference sequence). The CDR3 runs to 15 residues. CDR3 coding DNA: TGTGCCAGCAGTTTATTACCCCTCCCGAATTCACCCCTCCACTTT. Translation: CASSLLPLPNSPLHF.

The chain carries TRBV6-2 or TRBV6-3 and TRBJ2-3, with 9 bases identical to TRBD2. The CDR3 extends over 15 amino acids. Germline trimming cut 2 bases from V and 0 bases from J; bases unmatched to any gene: 0. CDR1 is MNHEY and CDR2 is SVGEGT in the germline V gene. Here the CDR3 reads CASSYTSGSTDTQYF. The CDR3 region has the DNA TGTGCCAGCAGTTACACTAGCGGGAGCACAGATACGCAGTATTTT.

The V gene is TRBV28, the J gene TRBJ2-3, with D possibly TRBD2 on 7 matching bases. The length of the CDR3 is 15 residues. The germline V gene has CDR1 MDHEN and CDR2 SYDVKM. Trimming removed 5 bases at V and 5 bases at J, with 17 bases between. The CDR3 nucleotides are TGTGCCAGCAGTGAGCCGGGGGGCGGCGGAGATACGCAGTATTTT. Its protein product is CASSEPGGGGDTQYF.

This chain connects TRBV19 to TRBJ1-6; 8 nucleotides align to TRBD1. The CDR3 consists of 15 residues. V was pared by 4 bases and J by 7 bases, with 6 bases of the junction left unmatched. The V gene's germline CDR1 is LNHDA and CDR2 SQIVND (reference sequence). CDR3 coding DNA: TGTGCCAGTAGTACCGGACAGGGTAGGAATTCACCCCTCCACTTT. Its protein product is CASSTGQGRNSPLHF.

This clone was recorded a few times. The CDR3 DNA reads as TGTGCCTGGAGGGTGTTCTACAATGAGCAGTTCTTC. Translation: CAWRVFYNEQFF. The chain has TRBV30 and TRBJ2-1; D not resolved. This CDR3 spans 12 amino acids. The ends were cut back, 3 bases at V and 3 bases at J, with 6 bases in the middle. CDR1 is GTSNPN and CDR2 is SVGIG in the germline V gene (reference sequence).

This clone was observed a few times. The chain joins TRBV7-8 to TRBJ2-6; 11 nucleotides line up with TRBD1. Germline trimming cut 2 bases from V and 0 bases from J; bases unmatched to any gene: 3. The CDR3 contains 18 residues. Germline CDR1 SGHVS, CDR2 FQNEAQ. As DNA, the CDR3 is TGTGCCAGCAGCTTACGGGACAGGGGGGACTCTGGGGCCAACGTCCTGACTTTC. Translating it yields CASSLRDRGDSGANVLTF.

As DNA, the CDR3 is TGCGCCAGCAGCCTTAATGCCGGGACGAGGGAAGGCTACACCTTC. This sequence encodes CASSLNAGTREGYTF. V gene TRBV5-1 combines with J gene TRBJ1-2; a possible D gene is TRBD1 (5 bases). Germline V CDR1 and CDR2: SGHRS, YFSETQ. CDR3 length equals 15 residues. V gave up 4 bases and J gave up 8 bases, with 21 bases separating them.

The chain uses TRBV27 and TRBJ2-2, with a tentative D call TRBD2 (6 bases). Germline values: CDR1 MNHEY, CDR2 SMNVEV (reference sequence). Trimming removed 10 bases at V and 0 bases at J, with 12 bases between. The CDR3 spans 14 residues. The CDR3 is CATAGLSNTGELFF. The CDR3 DNA follows: TGTGCCACCGCGGGACTGTCGAACACCGGGGAGCTGTTTTTT.

The chain recombines TRBV28 with TRBJ1-4; D not certain. Trimming shortened V by 2 bases and J by 8 bases, and 12 bases separated the two germline ends. The germline gives CDR1 MDHEN, CDR2 SYDVKM. CDR3 length: 14 amino acids. The chain's CDR3 is CASSLRQRQEKLFF. The DNA for the CDR3 is TGTGCCAGCAGTTTAAGACAACGGCAGGAAAAACTGTTTTTT.

The chain carries TRBV7-9 and TRBJ2-7; TRBD1 is a possible D gene (6 bases). This CDR3 has 15 amino acids. V was trimmed by 0 bases and J by 3 bases, leaving 12 bases between them. The germline CDR1 and CDR2 sequences are SEHNR and FQNEAQ (reference sequence). CDR3 in amino acids: CASSLAAKGDYEQYF. CDR3 nucleotides: TGTGCCAGCAGCTTAGCGGCGAAGGGGGACTACGAGCAGTACTTC. Looking up the rest from reference TRBV7-9 and TRBJ2-7 gives the full variable domain: DTGVSQNPRHKITKRGQNVTFRCDPISEHNRLYWYRQTLGQGPEFLTYFQNEAQLEKSRLLSDRFSAERPKGSFSTLEIQRTEQGDSAMYLCASSLAAKGDYEQYFGPGTRLTVT.

This clone was recorded once. The chain is built from TRBV14 and TRBJ2-4; 7 positions match TRBD1. This CDR3 has 16 residues. The ends lost 0 bases at V and 1 base at J; junction bases unmatched: 3. The germline CDR1 and CDR2 sequences are SGHDN and FVKESK. As DNA, the CDR3 is TGTGCCAGCAGCCAAGATAAGGGGGCGGCCAAAAACATTCAGTACTTC. This encodes CASSQDKGAAKNIQYF.

This chain joins TRBV7-9 and TRBJ2-7, with a tentative D call TRBD2 (7 bases). The V gene lost 1 base and the J gene lost 4 bases, with 20 bases spanning the gap. The CDR3 has 17 residues. CDR1 SEHNR and CDR2 FQNEAQ come from the germline V gene (reference sequence). The CDR3 loop reads CASSLGQGGASEYEQYF. CDR3 nucleotide sequence: TGTGCCAGCAGCTTAGGCCAAGGGGGGGCTAGTGAGTACGAGCAGTACTTC. Looking up the rest from reference TRBV7-9 and TRBJ2-7 gives the full variable domain: DTGVSQNPRHKITKRGQNVTFRCDPISEHNRLYWYRQTLGQGPEFLTYFQNEAQLEKSRLLSDRFSAERPKGSFSTLEIQRTEQGDSAMYLCASSLGQGGASEYEQYFGPGTRLTVT.

The rearrangement joins TRBV7-3 to TRBJ2-7; no clear D gene. CDR3 length: 14 residues. V lost 3 bases and J 5 bases, leaving 14 bases between the germline ends. Germline CDR1 SGHTA, CDR2 FQGTGA. Here the CDR3 reads CASSFISITHEQYF. The CDR3 nucleotides are TGTGCCAGCAGCTTCATCAGCATTACTCACGAGCAGTACTTC.

This chain connects TRBV15 to TRBJ2-1, with D possibly matching TRBD2 (6 bases). Germline V gene sequence: CDR1 LNHNV, CDR2 YYDKDF (reference sequence). This CDR3 is built from 17 residues. The ends were cut back, 0 bases at V and 7 bases at J, with 19 bases in the middle. This CDR3 is CATSRDVSQTSGNEQFF. CDR3 nucleotide sequence: TGTGCCACCAGCAGAGATGTGTCCCAGACTAGTGGTAATGAGCAGTTCTTC.

This rearrangement joins TRBV5-1 to TRBJ2-7; tentatively, D is TRBD2 (6 bases). V was shortened by 3 bases and J by 3 bases, with 13 bases between the two germline ends. Germline V gives CDR1 SGHRS, CDR2 YFSETQ. The CDR3 has 14 amino acids. CDR3 DNA sequence: TGCGCCAGCAGCTCACCGGGACTGAACTACGAGCAGTACTTC. This gives the protein CASSSPGLNYEQYF.

The rearrangement uses TRBV5-1 and TRBJ2-1, with TRBD2 as a possible D gene (6 bases). The V gene's germline CDR1 is SGHRS and CDR2 YFSETQ. The CDR3 is made up of 13 amino acids. V was cut by 0 bases and J by 9 bases, with 10 bases left in between. The CDR3 is CASSLVAGIEQFF. DNA for the CDR3: TGCGCCAGCAGCTTGGTTGCGGGAATTGAGCAGTTCTTC.

This clone was counted a single time. V gene TRBV7-3 combines with J gene TRBJ2-7, with D uncertain. This CDR3 spans 14 amino acids. The V and J ends lost 3 bases and 0 bases respectively, with 9 bases between them. Germline assignment: CDR1 SGHTA and CDR2 FQGTGA. CDR3 protein: CASSFARDSYEQYF. CDR3 DNA sequence: TGTGCCAGCAGCTTCGCAAGGGACTCCTACGAGCAGTACTTC.

The V gene is TRBV7-8, the J gene TRBJ1-2; 8 nucleotides line up with TRBD1. CDR3 length equals 15 residues. Trimming took 5 bases from V and 2 from J; bases not matched to a gene: 7. In germline, CDR1 is SGHVS, CDR2 FQNEAQ. The chain's CDR3 is CASSDTGGRNYGYTF. CDR3 nucleotides: TGTGCCAGCAGCGATACAGGGGGTAGGAACTATGGCTACACCTTC.

The chain has TRBV2 and TRBJ1-2; D unresolved. Germline V gene data show CDR1 as SNHLY and CDR2 as FYNNEI. V was shortened by 6 bases and J by 2 bases, with 10 bases between the two germline ends. The CDR3 loop spans 13 amino acids. The CDR3 sequence is CASRRTENYGYTF. The DNA of the CDR3 is TGTGCCAGCAGGCGGACGGAAAACTATGGCTACACCTTC. Full variable domain (remainder filled in from reference TRBV2 and TRBJ1-2): EPEVTQTPSHQVTQMGQEVILRCVPISNHLYFYWYRQILGQKVEFLVSFYNNEISEKSEIFDDQFSVERPDGSNFTLKIRSTKLEDSAMYFCASRRTENYGYTFGSGTRLTVV.

This sequence joins TRBV5-5 and TRBJ1-5; unclear D gene. This CDR3 region has 14 residues. Trimming pared 1 base from V and 0 bases from J, leaving 5 bases between. The V gene's germline CDR1 is SGHKS and CDR2 YYEKEE (reference sequence). CDR3 sequence: CASSLPHSNQPQHF. The CDR3 bases are TGTGCCAGCAGCTTGCCGCATAGCAATCAGCCCCAGCATTTT.